The clone carrying this T cell receptor (beta chain) was detected only a few times. Antigen unknown. This sample is drawn from a study of cytomegalovirus exposure and HLA in healthy donors. Turning to the study itself: Samples from HLA-typed donors yielded about 85 million unique TCRs in an early data release. General study findings and limits: Whilst most TCR sequences proved rare, a subset of public TCRs occurred across many donors. Apart from CMV serostatus, no immune exposure information was available.

Both 60 Vbeta primers and 13 Jbeta primers went into the PCR. The method was immunoSEQ multiplex PCR; TCRdb's version includes in-frame clones alone and lacks a portion of them. Here the sample spans about 170,000 clones, more than 80% being singletons. Sequencing input: PBMCs. This TCR derives from a male donor in good health and CMV-seronegative.

This chain's CDR3 is CASSVDSSGGRGETQYF. CDR3 sequence (DNA): TGTGCCAGCAGCGTAGATTCTAGCGGGGGGCGGGGGGAGACCCAGTACTTC. This sequence joins TRBV9 and TRBJ2-5, with TRBD2 identical over 11 bases. Trimming took 0 bases from V and 5 from J; bases not matched to a gene: 9. Per the germline V gene, CDR1 is SGDLS and CDR2 is YYNGEE. This CDR3 region has 17 residues.